The clone carrying this T cell receptor (beta chain) was observed once. No antigen is known for it. The CDR3 covers 14 residues. Germline V gives CDR1 DFQATT, CDR2 SNEGSKA (reference sequence). The germline V and J ends were trimmed by 1 base and 5 bases, with 15 bases remaining between them. The data are from a study of CD8 T cells in Susac syndrome. The overall study: Patients with Susac syndrome who were sequenced included over five with active disease and roughly 8 in remission. Blood was drawn from patients with Susac syndrome. At that point, they were therapy-naive, on corticosteroids, or on intravenous immunoglobulin alone.

Study outcomes and limitations: Where Susac syndrome CD4+ T cell repertoires were concerned, no clonal expansion was evident.

The RNA, about 0.5 to 1 ug, was put through reverse transcription using random hexamers. It was immunoSEQ multiplex PCR that amplified TCR beta CDR3 across 54 Vbeta and 13 Jbeta. TCRdb itself ran the immunoSEQ multiplex PCR reads through MiXCR, one entry per CDR3 protein. The data hold around 190,000 distinct CDR3 sequences, with roughly 94% observed a single time. The chain uses TRBV20-1 and TRBJ2-7; D is possibly TRBD1 (6 bases). The sample comprised CD4+ T cells from PBMCs. The clonotype comes from a human donor with Susac syndrome. CDR3 sequence (DNA): TGCAGTGCTAGAGGGGACACCTCCCTCCACGAGCAGTACTTC. Translating gives CSARGDTSLHEQYF.